The 15 T cell receptor beta chains below all came from one sample that was sequenced in a study of blood T cells in healthy people across ages. Combining a sample-barcoded 5' primer with a J-beta primer mix, a second PCR ran for roughly 6 to 11 cycles. TCRdb processed the 5' RACE reads anew with MiXCR; each CDR3 protein has one entry. The repertoire holds about 1,600,000 distinct CDR3 sequences, with 40% to 50% as singletons. The sequenced material came from blood. These receptor sequences come from a woman aged 18 to 35 in good health.

The chain joins TRBV30 to TRBJ2-5, with 8 bases fitting TRBD2. V lost 2 bases to trimming and J lost 11 bases; unmatched junction nucleotides: 16. The V gene's germline CDR1 is GTSNPN and CDR2 SVGIG (reference sequence). The CDR3 is made up of 15 amino acids. The CDR3 reads CAWSPVGLAAGSQYF. CDR3 coding DNA: TGTGCCTGGAGTCCTGTAGGACTAGCCGCCGGGTCGCAGTACTTC. Drawing the rest from reference TRBV30 and TRBJ2-5, the complete variable domain is SQTIHQWPATLVQPVGSPLSLECTVEGTSNPNLYWYRQAAGRGLQLLFYSVGIGQISSEVPQNLSASRPQDRQFILSSKKLLLSDSGFYLCAWSPVGLAAGSQYFGPGTRLLVL.

This rearrangement joins TRBV5-1 to TRBJ1-2; a weak D match, TRBD1 (5 bases). Looked up from germline, CDR1 is SGHRS and CDR2 is YFSETQ. The CDR3 loop spans 14 amino acids. CDR3 sequence: CARSSVGGMAGYTF. The CDR3 DNA reads TGCGCGCGCAGCTCAGTGGGGGGGATGGCTGGCTACACCTTC.

This clonotype was seen more than once but under ten times. J is TRBJ2-3 and V is TRBV6-1; tentative D call: TRBD2 (6 bases). CDR3 size: 14 residues. Germline lookup yields CDR1 MNHNS and CDR2 SASEGT. Trimming stripped 8 bases from V and 2 bases from J, with 14 bases between. Here the CDR3 reads CASERVRTTDTQYF. In nucleotides, the CDR3 is TGTGCCAGCGAGCGGGTCAGGACCACAGATACGCAGTATTTT.

This clonotype has a handful of counts. The rearrangement joins TRBV12-5 to TRBJ2-1, with D maybe TRBD1 (6 bases). The CDR3 loop spans 13 amino acids. The V gene's germline CDR1 is LGHNT and CDR2 FRNRAP. Deletions cut 4 bases from V and 5 bases from J, with 9 bases between. The CDR3 sequence: CASGSGVDNEQFF. The CDR3 DNA sequence: TGTGCTAGTGGTTCAGGGGTAGACAATGAGCAGTTCTTC. Together with reference TRBV12-5 and TRBJ2-1, the CDR3 gives the full variable domain: DARVTQTPRHKVTEMGQEVTMRCQPILGHNTVFWYRQTMMQGLELLAYFRNRAPLDDSGMPKDRFSAEMPDATLATLKIQPSEPRDSAVYFCASGSGVDNEQFFGPGTRLTVL.

This clonotype was counted a few times. The gene calls are TRBV21-1 and TRBJ1-5; the table assigns TRBD1, which was not confirmed against the DNA. TRBV21-1 is a pseudogene segment. The CDR3 consists of 16 residues. The CDR3, as DNA: TGTGCCAGCAGCATAGAGGGGAGCAGAGCAAGACAGCCCCAGCATTTT. This sequence encodes CASSIEGSRARQPQHF.

The gene calls are TRBV12-3 or TRBV12-4 and TRBJ1-1; 12 bases map to TRBD1. The V and J ends lost 4 bases and 5 bases, in that order; junction bases with no gene match: 5. CDR3 length: 15 residues. The CDR3 protein is CASSYRDRGHTEAFF. CDR3 in DNA: TGTGCCAGCAGTTACCGGGACAGGGGGCATACTGAAGCTTTCTTT.

This clonotype has just a few counts. The rearrangement uses TRBV5-6 and TRBJ2-2, with TRBD2 matching over 8 bases. The CDR3 is 17 amino acids. The germline gives CDR1 SGHDT, CDR2 YYEEEE. J lost 4 bases, V lost 5 bases, and 13 bases had no gene match. DNA of the CDR3: TGTGCCAGCAGAAATCCGGCGGGAGGTCTGGGCACCGGGGAGCTGTTTTTT. As protein: CASRNPAGGLGTGELFF.

V is TRBV10-3 and J is TRBJ1-1; the D is unclear. Germline V lookup: CDR1 ENHRY, CDR2 SYGVKD. The V and J ends lost 3 bases and 3 bases respectively, with 11 bases between them. The CDR3 contains 14 residues. The CDR3 bases are TGTGCCATCAGTGAACCCCAATGGGACACTGAAGCTTTCTTT. The encoded protein is CAISEPQWDTEAFF.

This clonotype was observed a single time. The chain combines TRBV10-3 with TRBJ2-5; 7 nucleotides line up with TRBD1. TRBJ2-7 matches the DNA end more closely, so the J call is doubtful. Germline V gives CDR1 ENHRY, CDR2 SYGVKD. The CDR3 is 15 residues long. The CDR3 region has the DNA TGTGCCATCAGTTCGGAGAACAGGGACAGAAACGAGCAGTACTTC. Protein product: CAISSENRDRNEQYF.

This rearrangement joins TRBV10-1 to TRBJ2-1; no clear D gene. This CDR3 comprises 12 residues. Trimming removed 2 bases from V and 7 bases from J, with 6 bases in between. Germline assignment: CDR1 WNHNN and CDR2 SYGVQD (reference sequence). CDR3 sequence reads: CASSEDSNEQFF. CDR3 coding DNA: TGCGCCAGCAGTGAGGATTCGAATGAGCAGTTCTTC.

The chain recombines TRBV28 with TRBJ1-5, with D unclear. Trimming removed 6 bases from V and 6 bases from J, with 12 bases in between. This CDR3 spans 13 amino acids. In germline, CDR1 is MDHEN, CDR2 SYDVKM. CDR3: CASRAGWSQPQHF. CDR3 DNA: TGTGCCAGCAGGGCAGGTTGGAGTCAGCCCCAGCATTTT.

CDR3 in amino acids: CARIRQSYNEQFF. CDR3 bases: TGTGCCAGGATTAGACAGTCCTACAATGAGCAGTTCTTC. The V gene is TRBV6-1, the J gene TRBJ2-1, with D tentatively TRBD1 (5 bases). The CDR3 spans 13 residues. The germline CDR1 and CDR2 sequences are MNHNS and SASEGT. The V and J ends lost 9 bases and 1 base respectively, with 10 bases between them.

The chain is built from TRBV7-6 and TRBJ2-1; a possible D gene is TRBD2 (6 bases). Germline CDR1 reads SGHVS; CDR2 reads FNYEAQ. The CDR3 consists of 12 residues. Trimming shortened V by 5 bases and J by 8 bases, and 10 bases separated the two germline ends. CDR3 DNA: TGTGCCAGCAGCAATGGGGGGTATGAGCAGTTCTTC. It codes for CASSNGGYEQFF.

The chain couples TRBV7-9 to TRBJ1-2; D remains unclear. Trimming took 1 base from V and 7 from J, leaving 19 bases between them. Germline-derived CDR1 and CDR2 are SEHNR and FQNEAQ (reference sequence). This CDR3 spans 16 amino acids. The CDR3 loop is CASSLDVRIFMGGYTF. In DNA form, the CDR3 reads TGTGCCAGCAGCTTAGACGTCCGGATTTTTATGGGTGGCTACACCTTC.

CDR3 protein: CASSLAEIRGGTGAFF. CDR3 sequence (DNA): TGTGCCAGCAGCTTAGCGGAGATTCGGGGTGGGACAGGAGCTTTCTTT. This rearrangement joins TRBV7-8 to TRBJ1-1, with TRBD1 matching over 8 bases. Germline V gives CDR1 SGHVS, CDR2 FQNEAQ. The CDR3 consists of 16 residues. With 0 bases clipped from V and 10 bases from J, the junction kept 13 bases outside the gene matches.